The 5 T cell receptor beta chains reported below all come from one sample, sequenced in a study of PD-L1 blockade in urothelial cancer. Time point: pretreatment peripheral blood. Clones were sequenced by immunoSEQ multiplex PCR, and TCRdb holds only the in-frame ones, with some missing. The sample shows about 72,000 clones, roughly 86% of them seen only once. Source: PBMCs, taken around atezolizumab (anti-PD-L1) treatment. The receptors stem from a man aged 55 to 70 with urothelial cancer.

The chain recombines TRBV5-1 with TRBJ2-3; D perhaps matches TRBD2 (6 bases). Germline V lookup: CDR1 SGHRS, CDR2 YFSETQ. The CDR3 is made up of 16 amino acids. Deletions cut 0 bases from V and 0 bases from J, with 11 bases between. CDR3 amino acids: CASSLEGLVSTDTQYF. The CDR3 nucleotides read TGCGCCAGCAGCTTGGAGGGACTCGTTAGCACAGATACGCAGTATTTT. The variable domain in full, completed from reference TRBV5-1 and TRBJ2-3, reads KAGVTQTPRYLIKTRGQQVTLSCSPISGHRSVSWYQQTPGQGLQFLFEYFSETQRNKGNFPGRFSGRQFSNSRSEMNVSTLELGDSALYLCASSLEGLVSTDTQYFGPGTRLTVL.

V is TRBV6-1 and J is TRBJ1-5; D remains unclear. CDR3 length equals 14 residues. Between the trimmed V and J ends, which lost 5 bases and 6 bases, there was a span of 14 bases. The germline V gene encodes CDR1 MNHNS and CDR2 SASEGT. The CDR3 protein is CASSRAGEGQPQHF. The CDR3, as DNA: TGTGCCAGCAGTCGGGCTGGAGAGGGTCAGCCCCAGCATTTT.

The chain is built from TRBV5-1 and TRBJ2-3; D unclear. CDR1 is SGHRS and CDR2 is YFSETQ in the germline V gene. The CDR3 spans 12 residues. The V and J ends lost 1 base and 3 bases respectively, with 3 bases between them. Here the CDR3 reads CASSLQTDTQYF. CDR3 in DNA: TGCGCCAGCAGCTTGCAGACAGATACGCAGTATTTT.

This clone was recorded only once. The chain carries TRBV18 and TRBJ1-1; TRBD1 might be the D (5 bases). The V end lost 4 bases, the J end lost 0 bases, and 12 bases lay between the germline ends. Germline V gene sequence: CDR1 KGHSH, CDR2 LQKENI. The CDR3 runs to 15 residues. CDR3 nucleotides: TGTGCCAGCTCACAATCAGGGATACTGAACACTGAAGCTTTCTTT. Translated, it gives CASSQSGILNTEAFF. The whole variable domain, filled in from reference TRBV18 and TRBJ1-1, reads NAGVMQNPRHLVRRRGQEARLRCSPMKGHSHVYWYRQLPEEGLKFMVYLQKENIIDESGMPKERFSAEFPKEGPSILRIQQVVRGDSAAYFCASSQSGILNTEAFFGQGTRLTVV.

The V call is TRBV28, the J call TRBJ1-2; possible D gene TRBD1, 6 bases. V shed 11 bases and J shed 4 bases, with 23 bases lying between them. From germline, CDR1 is MDHEN and CDR2 SYDVKM. This CDR3 region has 15 residues. Here the CDR3 reads CALNARGERGYGYTF. CDR3 sequence (DNA): TGTGCCCTAAATGCCAGGGGCGAGCGGGGCTATGGCTACACCTTC.